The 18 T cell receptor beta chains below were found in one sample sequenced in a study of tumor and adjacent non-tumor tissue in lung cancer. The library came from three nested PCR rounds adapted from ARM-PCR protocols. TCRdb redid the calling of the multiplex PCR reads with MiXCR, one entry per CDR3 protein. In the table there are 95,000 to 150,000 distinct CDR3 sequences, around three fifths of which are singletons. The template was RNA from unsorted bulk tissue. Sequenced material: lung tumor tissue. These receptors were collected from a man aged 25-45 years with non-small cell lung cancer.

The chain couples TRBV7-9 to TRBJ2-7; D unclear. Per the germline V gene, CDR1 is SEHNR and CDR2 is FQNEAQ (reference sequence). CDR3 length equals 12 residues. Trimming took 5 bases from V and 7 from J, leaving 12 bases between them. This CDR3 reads CASSRPPYEQYF. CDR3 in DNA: TGTGCCAGCAGCCGCCCCCCGTATGAGCAGTACTTC.

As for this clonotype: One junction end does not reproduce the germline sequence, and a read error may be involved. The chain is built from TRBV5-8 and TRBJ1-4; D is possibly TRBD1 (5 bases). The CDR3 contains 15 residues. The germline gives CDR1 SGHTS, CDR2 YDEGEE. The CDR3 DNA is TGTGCCAGCAGCAGTGAGACAGACACTAATGAAAAACAGTTTTTT. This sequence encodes CASSSETDTNEKQFF.

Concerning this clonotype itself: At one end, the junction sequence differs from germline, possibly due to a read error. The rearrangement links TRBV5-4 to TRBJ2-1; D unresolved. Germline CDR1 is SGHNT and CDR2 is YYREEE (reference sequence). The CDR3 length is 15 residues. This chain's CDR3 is CASSLGRIRINEQFF. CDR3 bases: TGTGCCAGCAGCTTGGGCAGGATCCGGATCAATGAGCAGTTCTTT.

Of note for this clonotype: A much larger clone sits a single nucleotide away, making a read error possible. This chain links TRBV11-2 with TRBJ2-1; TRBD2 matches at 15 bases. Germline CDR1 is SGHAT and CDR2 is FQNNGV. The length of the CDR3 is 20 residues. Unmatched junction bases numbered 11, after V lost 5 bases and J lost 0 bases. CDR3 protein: CASSHKGLAGGQNSYNEQFF. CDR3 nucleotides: TGTGCCAGCAGCCACAAGGGACTAGCGGGAGGCCAGAACTCCTACAATGAGCAGTTCTTC.

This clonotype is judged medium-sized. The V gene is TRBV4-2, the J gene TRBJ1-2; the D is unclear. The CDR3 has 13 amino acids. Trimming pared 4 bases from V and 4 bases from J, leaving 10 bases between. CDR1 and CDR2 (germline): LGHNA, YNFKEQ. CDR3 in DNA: TGTGCCAGCAGCCCTCGCGGGGTCTATGGCTACACCTTC. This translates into CASSPRGVYGYTF.

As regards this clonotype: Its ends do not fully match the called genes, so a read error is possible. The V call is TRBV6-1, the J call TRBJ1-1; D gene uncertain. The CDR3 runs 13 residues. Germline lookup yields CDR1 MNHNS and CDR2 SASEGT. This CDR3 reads CASSEAGFTEAFF. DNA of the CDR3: TGTGCCAGCAGTGAAGCAGGGTTCACTGAAGCTTTCTTC.

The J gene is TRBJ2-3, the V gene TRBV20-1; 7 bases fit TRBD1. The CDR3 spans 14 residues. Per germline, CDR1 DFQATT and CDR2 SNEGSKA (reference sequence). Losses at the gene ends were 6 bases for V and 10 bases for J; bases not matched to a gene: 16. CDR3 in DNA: TGCAGTGCCCGAACGACAGGGATGATGGATGCGCAGTATTTT. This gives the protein CSARTTGMMDAQYF.

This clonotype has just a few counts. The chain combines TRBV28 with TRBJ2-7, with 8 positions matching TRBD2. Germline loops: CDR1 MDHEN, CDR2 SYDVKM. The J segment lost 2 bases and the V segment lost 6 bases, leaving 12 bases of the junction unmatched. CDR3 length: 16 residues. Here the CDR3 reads CASRATGGAHPYEQYF. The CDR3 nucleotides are TGTGCCAGCAGAGCGACCGGGGGGGCGCACCCCTACGAGCAGTACTTC.

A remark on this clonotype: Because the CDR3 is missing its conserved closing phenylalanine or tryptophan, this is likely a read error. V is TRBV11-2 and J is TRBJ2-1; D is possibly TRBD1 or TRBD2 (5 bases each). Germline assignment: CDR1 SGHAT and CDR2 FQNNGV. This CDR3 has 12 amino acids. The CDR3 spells CVSSTTRQEQFI. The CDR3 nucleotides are TGTGTCAGCAGCACAACTAGACAGGAGCAGTTCATC.

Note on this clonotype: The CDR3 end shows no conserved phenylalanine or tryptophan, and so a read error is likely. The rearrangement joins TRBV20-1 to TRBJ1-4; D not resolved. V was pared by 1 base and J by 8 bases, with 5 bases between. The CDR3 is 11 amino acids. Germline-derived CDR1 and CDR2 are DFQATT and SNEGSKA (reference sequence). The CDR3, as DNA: TGCAGTGCTAGAGTCGGCGAAAAACTGTTTATT. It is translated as CSARVGEKLFI.

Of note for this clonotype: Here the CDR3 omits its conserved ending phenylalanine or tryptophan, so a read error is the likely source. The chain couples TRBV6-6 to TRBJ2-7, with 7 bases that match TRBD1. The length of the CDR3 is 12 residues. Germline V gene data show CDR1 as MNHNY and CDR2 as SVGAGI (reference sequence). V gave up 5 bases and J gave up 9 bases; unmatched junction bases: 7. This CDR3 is CASSRQGGAQYY. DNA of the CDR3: TGTGCCAGCAGTAGACAGGGTGGGGCGCAGTACTAC.

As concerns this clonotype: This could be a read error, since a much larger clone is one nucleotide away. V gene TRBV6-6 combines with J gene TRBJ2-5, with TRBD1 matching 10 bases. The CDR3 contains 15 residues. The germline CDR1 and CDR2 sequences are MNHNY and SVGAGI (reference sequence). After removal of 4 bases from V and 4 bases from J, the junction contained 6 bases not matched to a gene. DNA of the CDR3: TGTGCCAGCAGTTTCTCGACAGGGGGCGCAGAGACCCAGTACTTC. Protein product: CASSFSTGGAETQYF.

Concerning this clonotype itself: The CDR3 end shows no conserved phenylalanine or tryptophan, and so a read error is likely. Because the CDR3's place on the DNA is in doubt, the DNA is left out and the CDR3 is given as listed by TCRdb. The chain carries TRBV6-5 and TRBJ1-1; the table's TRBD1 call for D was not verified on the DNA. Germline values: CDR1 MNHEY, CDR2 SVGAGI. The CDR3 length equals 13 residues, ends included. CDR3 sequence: CASSPNTGTEASS.

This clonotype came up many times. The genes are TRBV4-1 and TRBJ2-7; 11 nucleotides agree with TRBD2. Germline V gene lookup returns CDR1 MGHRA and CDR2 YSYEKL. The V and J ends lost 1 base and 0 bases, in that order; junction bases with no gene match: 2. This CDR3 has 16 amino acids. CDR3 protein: CASSQVTSGASYEQYF. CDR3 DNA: TGCGCCAGCAGCCAAGTGACTAGCGGGGCCTCCTACGAGCAGTACTTC.

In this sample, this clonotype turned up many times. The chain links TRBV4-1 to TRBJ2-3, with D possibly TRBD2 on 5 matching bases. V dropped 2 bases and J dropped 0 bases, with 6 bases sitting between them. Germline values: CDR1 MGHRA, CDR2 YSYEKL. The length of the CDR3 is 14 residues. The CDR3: CASSQPGSTDTQYF. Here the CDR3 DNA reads TGCGCCAGCAGCCAACCGGGAAGCACAGATACGCAGTATTTT.

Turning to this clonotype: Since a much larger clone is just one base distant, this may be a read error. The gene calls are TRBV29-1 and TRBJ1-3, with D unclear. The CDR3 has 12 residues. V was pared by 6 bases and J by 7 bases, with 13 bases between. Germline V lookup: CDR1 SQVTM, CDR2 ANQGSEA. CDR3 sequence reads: CSVTLSGNTIYF. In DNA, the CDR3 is TGCAGCGTCACATTGTCCGGGAACACCATATATTTT.

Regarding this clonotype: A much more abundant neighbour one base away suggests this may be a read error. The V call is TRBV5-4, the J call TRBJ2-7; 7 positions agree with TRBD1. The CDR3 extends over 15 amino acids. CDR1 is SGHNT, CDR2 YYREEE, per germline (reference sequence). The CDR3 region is CVSSRDRVSIWEQYF. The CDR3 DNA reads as TGTGTCAGCAGCCGAGACAGGGTGAGCATCTGGGAGCAGTACTTC. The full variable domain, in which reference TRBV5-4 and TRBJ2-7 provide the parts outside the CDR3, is ETGVTQSPTHLIKTRGQQVTLRCSSQSGHNTVSWYQQALGQGPQFIFQYYREEENGRGNFPPRFSGLQFPNYSSELNVNALELDDSALYLCVSSRDRVSIWEQYFGPGTRLTVT.

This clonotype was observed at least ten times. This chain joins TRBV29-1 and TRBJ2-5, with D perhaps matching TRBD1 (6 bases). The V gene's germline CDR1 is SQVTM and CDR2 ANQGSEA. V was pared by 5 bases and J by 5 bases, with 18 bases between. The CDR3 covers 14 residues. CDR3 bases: TGCAGCGTTACCGACAGGACATCGGGGGAGACCCAGTACTTC. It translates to CSVTDRTSGETQYF. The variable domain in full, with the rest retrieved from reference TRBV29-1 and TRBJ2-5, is SAVISQKPSRDICQRGTSLTIQCQVDSQVTMMFWYRQQPGQSLTLIATANQGSEATYESGFVIDKFPISRPNLTFSTLTVSNMSPEDSSIYLCSVTDRTSGETQYFGPGTRLLVL.